The 28 T cell receptor beta chains reported below all come from one sample, sequenced in a study of shared clonotypes between healthy human individuals. Libraries were prepared by immunoSEQ multiplex PCR; TCRdb keeps only in-frame clonotypes and omits some of them. The sample yields just over 2,000,000 clones, 90% to 95% seen once. The sample was naive CD4+ T cells sorted from blood. The subset denotes: CD45RA+ positively selected. These receptors were taken from a young man in good health.

The chain combines TRBV28 with TRBJ1-3, with 7 bases matching TRBD1. The CDR3 covers 15 residues. Unmatched junction bases numbered 10, after V lost 2 bases and J lost 9 bases. Looked up from germline, CDR1 is MDHEN and CDR2 is SYDVKM. The CDR3 DNA sequence: TGTGCCAGCAGTTTACCCGGACAGGCCCAAGGCACCATATATTTT. Protein product: CASSLPGQAQGTIYF.

The chain has TRBV5-1 and TRBJ2-7; D is ambiguous. Trimming left V 5 bases short and J 3 bases short, with 9 bases between. Germline values: CDR1 SGHRS, CDR2 YFSETQ. This CDR3 contains 12 residues. The CDR3 spells CASREGNYEQYF. The CDR3 bases are TGCGCCAGCAGGGAAGGGAACTACGAGCAGTACTTC.

The rearrangement uses TRBV10-2 and TRBJ2-7, with 8 bases fitting TRBD2. V lost 4 bases to trimming and J lost 0 bases; unmatched junction nucleotides: 8. The CDR3 is made up of 16 amino acids. Germline CDR1 reads WSHSY; CDR2 reads SAAADI. CDR3 in DNA: TGCGCCAGCAGTGGCCCGGGAGGGGGTAGCTCCTACGAGCAGTACTTC. As protein: CASSGPGGGSSYEQYF.

This chain links TRBV5-4 with TRBJ1-2; D gene ambiguous. The V gene lost 4 bases and the J gene lost 6 bases, with 16 bases spanning the gap. Looked up from germline, CDR1 is SGHNT and CDR2 is YYREEE (reference sequence). The CDR3 loop spans 14 amino acids. In nucleotides, the CDR3 is TGTGCCAGCAGCGTCGAAGGGTGGGAAAATGGCTACACCTTC. Amino acids: CASSVEGWENGYTF.

The chain joins TRBV9 to TRBJ2-7; 9 bases are shared with TRBD2. Germline values: CDR1 SGDLS, CDR2 YYNGEE. Trimming at V came to 2 bases and at J to 2 bases, leaving 8 bases not matched to a gene. The CDR3 has 16 residues. The CDR3 spells CASSVGSGSFPYEQYF. In DNA form, the CDR3 reads TGTGCCAGCAGCGTCGGTAGCGGGAGTTTTCCCTACGAGCAGTACTTC.

This chain uses TRBV6-1 with TRBJ2-7; 7 bases line up with TRBD2. Germline V gives CDR1 MNHNS, CDR2 SASEGT. V trimming: 11 bases; J trimming: 2 bases; junction bases outside the gene matches: 6. The CDR3 contains 12 residues. This chain's CDR3 is CASNSGPYEQYF. DNA for the CDR3: TGTGCCTCGAATAGCGGGCCCTACGAGCAGTACTTC.

The chain combines TRBV7-2 with TRBJ2-3; TRBD2 matches 8 bases. V shed 3 bases and J 7 bases; nucleotides not matched to a gene: 9. Germline V gives CDR1 SGHTA, CDR2 FQGNSA. This CDR3 region has 15 residues. The CDR3 sequence is CASSFRAGEGNTQYF. The CDR3 coding sequence is TGTGCCAGCAGCTTTCGAGCGGGAGAAGGAAATACGCAGTATTTT.

In nucleotides, the CDR3 is TGTGCCAGCAGTGACCCTCTTAATGTGTTTAACACCTCTAACTATGGCTACACCTTC. Translating it yields CASSDPLNVFNTSNYGYTF. The chain employs TRBV2 and TRBJ1-2; no definite D call. The CDR3 length is 19 residues. Trimming stripped 3 bases from V and 0 bases from J, with 23 bases between. The V gene's germline CDR1 is SNHLY and CDR2 FYNNEI.

The gene calls are TRBV6-1 and TRBJ2-1; D uncertain. This CDR3 comprises 11 residues. Trimming removed 2 bases at V and 16 bases at J, with 12 bases between. Germline CDR1 and CDR2: MNHNS and SASEGT. This CDR3 is CASSEYLLRFF. The CDR3 DNA sequence: TGTGCCAGCAGTGAATATCTATTGCGATTCTTC.

In nucleotides, the CDR3 is TGCGCCAGCAGCTTGTGGGACACATCCTACAATGAGCAGTTCTTC. The encoded protein is CASSLWDTSYNEQFF. The chain combines TRBV5-1 with TRBJ2-1, with D perhaps TRBD1 (6 bases). V was clipped by 1 base and J by 1 base, with 9 bases between them. The germline V gene encodes CDR1 SGHRS and CDR2 YFSETQ. This CDR3 is 15 amino acids long.

This sequence joins TRBV10-3 and TRBJ1-2; 9 nucleotides align to TRBD1. V shed 2 bases and J 1 base; nucleotides not matched to a gene: 11. Per germline, CDR1 ENHRY and CDR2 SYGVKD. CDR3 length equals 18 residues. Here the CDR3 reads CAISEGFGQGQDNYGYTF. In DNA form, the CDR3 reads TGTGCCATCAGTGAGGGCTTCGGACAGGGGCAGGATAACTATGGCTACACCTTC.

This chain links TRBV5-6 with TRBJ1-5; no reliable D call. Trimming removed 3 bases at V and 4 bases at J, with 11 bases between. The CDR3 runs 14 residues. CDR1 is SGHDT, CDR2 YYEEEE, per germline. As DNA, the CDR3 is TGTGCCAGCAGCTCTCAGGATAGAAATCAGCCCCAGCATTTT. It translates to CASSSQDRNQPQHF.

In its sample, this clone was seen a few times. The chain carries TRBV6-6 and TRBJ1-2; no definite D call. The length of the CDR3 is 16 residues. Trimming took off 3 bases at V and 7 bases at J, with 21 bases between the two ends. Per the germline V gene, CDR1 is MNHNY and CDR2 is SVGAGI (reference sequence). CDR3 DNA: TGTGCCAGCAGTTATCGCGCTGGCAGCGGCGTAAGTGGCTACACCTTC. Translated, it gives CASSYRAGSGVSGYTF.

The chain joins TRBV11-2 to TRBJ2-3; 10 nucleotides match TRBD2. The CDR3 covers 19 residues. The ends lost 5 bases at V and 0 bases at J; junction bases unmatched: 14. Looked up from germline, CDR1 is SGHAT and CDR2 is FQNNGV. The CDR3 nucleotides are TGTGCCAGCAGCCGCGGGGCGGTAGCGGGGGGATTTAGCACAGATACGCAGTATTTT. This gives the protein CASSRGAVAGGFSTDTQYF.

In this sample, this clone turned up once. This chain uses TRBV29-1 with TRBJ1-6, with D perhaps matching TRBD1 (5 bases). V was clipped by 7 bases and J by 5 bases, with 12 bases between them. CDR1 is SQVTM, CDR2 ANQGSEA, per germline. This CDR3 has 13 amino acids. The CDR3 protein is CSARDGNNSPLHF. CDR3 bases: TGCAGCGCCCGGGACGGTAATAATTCACCCCTCCACTTT.

Worth noting for this clone: Other DNA sequences of this sample code for an identical CDR3. The gene calls are TRBV5-1 and TRBJ2-3; unclear D gene. The CDR3 extends over 14 amino acids. Germline lookup yields CDR1 SGHRS and CDR2 YFSETQ. Trimming shortened V by 7 bases and J by 6 bases, and 18 bases separated the two germline ends. The CDR3 region is CASRAALSTDTQYF. The CDR3 DNA reads as TGCGCCAGCCGTGCGGCCCTCTCAACGGATACGCAGTATTTT. Filled out from reference TRBV5-1 and TRBJ2-3, the complete variable domain reads KAGVTQTPRYLIKTRGQQVTLSCSPISGHRSVSWYQQTPGQGLQFLFEYFSETQRNKGNFPGRFSGRQFSNSRSEMNVSTLELGDSALYLCASRAALSTDTQYFGPGTRLTVL.

In its sample, this clone was seen once. Other DNA variants within this sample encode the same CDR3. In nucleotides, the CDR3 is TGTGCCTGGAGTGTAGAGGGCAATGAGCAGTTCTTC. Translation gives CAWSVEGNEQFF. The rearrangement links TRBV30 to TRBJ2-1; D might be TRBD2 (5 bases). This CDR3 has 12 residues. Between the trimmed V and J ends, which lost 0 bases and 6 bases, there was a span of 6 bases. The germline gives CDR1 GTSNPN, CDR2 SVGIG (reference sequence).

The chain uses TRBV19 and TRBJ1-4; D gene ambiguous. The germline V gene encodes CDR1 LNHDA and CDR2 SQIVND (reference sequence). The length of the CDR3 is 16 residues. V shed 4 bases and J shed 2 bases, with 14 bases lying between them. The CDR3 coding sequence is TGTGCCAGTAGTACTCTAACTCAGAGGACTAATGAAAAACTGTTTTTT. Translation gives CASSTLTQRTNEKLFF. The variable domain in full, completed from reference TRBV19 and TRBJ1-4, reads DGGITQSPKYLFRKEGQNVTLSCEQNLNHDAMYWYRQDPGQGLRLIYYSQIVNDFQKGDIAEGYSVSREKKESFPLTVTSAQKNPTAFYLCASSTLTQRTNEKLFFGSGTQLSVL.

The count of this clone is one. The chain joins TRBV5-1 to TRBJ2-5, with TRBD2 identical over 10 bases. The V and J ends lost 0 bases and 1 base, in that order; junction bases with no gene match: 6. There are 17 residues in the CDR3. Germline V gives CDR1 SGHRS, CDR2 YFSETQ. CDR3 in DNA: TGCGCCAGCAGCTTGGCAGCGGCTAGCGGGGGCCAAGAGACCCAGTACTTC. It yields the protein CASSLAAASGGQETQYF.

This clone occurred once. The gene calls are TRBV6-1 and TRBJ2-7, with 7 bases fitting TRBD1. V trimming: 5 bases; J trimming: 3 bases; junction bases outside the gene matches: 4. The germline V gene encodes CDR1 MNHNS and CDR2 SASEGT. The CDR3 is 13 amino acids. The CDR3 is CASSRDSGYEQYF. The DNA for the CDR3 is TGTGCCAGCAGTCGGGACAGCGGCTACGAGCAGTACTTC.

The J gene is TRBJ2-1, the V gene TRBV7-9; 8 bases are a match to TRBD2. Per the germline V gene, CDR1 is SEHNR and CDR2 is FQNEAQ (reference sequence). V was pared by 5 bases and J by 6 bases, with 6 bases of the junction left unmatched. CDR3 size: 14 residues. This CDR3 reads CASSRSGTTNEQFF. In DNA form, the CDR3 reads TGTGCCAGCAGCCGTAGCGGGACCACCAATGAGCAGTTCTTC. Filled out from reference TRBV7-9 and TRBJ2-1, the complete variable domain reads DTGVSQNPRHKITKRGQNVTFRCDPISEHNRLYWYRQTLGQGPEFLTYFQNEAQLEKSRLLSDRFSAERPKGSFSTLEIQRTEQGDSAMYLCASSRSGTTNEQFFGPGTRLTVL.

The chain links TRBV7-2 to TRBJ2-6, with a tentative D call TRBD1 (5 bases). Germline V gene data show CDR1 as SGHTA and CDR2 as FQGNSA. This CDR3 contains 15 residues. Trimming pared 5 bases from V and 4 bases from J, leaving 12 bases between. The CDR3 loop is CASSEGVIGANVLTF. CDR3 bases: TGTGCCAGCAGCGAAGGGGTCATAGGGGCCAACGTCCTGACTTTC.

The chain carries TRBV7-9 and TRBJ1-2, with D unresolved. The CDR3 consists of 14 residues. The germline gives CDR1 SEHNR, CDR2 FQNEAQ (reference sequence). With 2 bases removed from V and 4 bases from J, the gap between germline ends came to 11 bases. The CDR3, as DNA: TGTGCCAGCAGCTTAAGTAAACAGAGCTATGGCTACACCTTC. Protein product: CASSLSKQSYGYTF.

This chain connects TRBV11-2 to TRBJ1-3, with D unresolved. Per the germline V gene, CDR1 is SGHAT and CDR2 is FQNNGV. The CDR3 contains 17 residues. V shed 4 bases and J shed 0 bases, with 16 bases lying between them. CDR3 DNA sequence: TGTGCCAGCAGCTCCGTGCGGACGGAAGTCTCTGGAAACACCATATATTTT. It codes for CASSSVRTEVSGNTIYF. Based on the CDR3 plus reference TRBV11-2 and TRBJ1-3, the full variable domain is EAGVAQSPRYKIIEKRQSVAFWCNPISGHATLYWYQQILGQGPKLLIQFQNNGVVDDSQLPKDRFSAERLKGVDSTLKIQPAKLEDSAVYLCASSSVRTEVSGNTIYFGEGSWLTVV.

The chain couples TRBV2 to TRBJ1-4; 8 bases agree with TRBD1. With 6 bases clipped from V and 3 bases from J, the junction kept 6 bases outside the gene matches. Germline lookup yields CDR1 SNHLY and CDR2 FYNNEI. This CDR3 is 15 amino acids long. The CDR3 nucleotides read TGTGCCAGCAGGCTCAGGGGGCTGGCTAATGAAAAACTGTTTTTT. Its translation is CASRLRGLANEKLFF.

The gene calls are TRBV18 and TRBJ1-1; 7 nucleotides agree with TRBD1. V shed 5 bases and J 8 bases; nucleotides not matched to a gene: 8. The CDR3 loop spans 13 amino acids. Per the germline V gene, CDR1 is KGHSH and CDR2 is LQKENI. In nucleotides, the CDR3 is TGTGCCAGCTCAGAGAACAGGGGCGGGGAAGCTTTCTTT. Its translation is CASSENRGGEAFF.

The chain is built from TRBV11-2 and TRBJ2-7, with D hard to call. Trimming stripped 7 bases from V and 6 bases from J, with 19 bases between. Looked up from germline, CDR1 is SGHAT and CDR2 is FQNNGV. The CDR3 has 14 residues. This chain's CDR3 is CASTPQSSSSEQYF. The CDR3 region has the DNA TGTGCCAGCACCCCTCAAAGCTCGAGTTCCGAGCAGTACTTC.

This sequence joins TRBV7-9 and TRBJ2-3, with a possible D match to TRBD1 (6 bases). Germline V gives CDR1 SEHNR, CDR2 FQNEAQ (reference sequence). The CDR3 has 14 amino acids. Trimming stripped 8 bases from V and 0 bases from J, with 12 bases between. CDR3 coding DNA: TGTGCCAGCGGTCTTGACAGGAGCACAGATACGCAGTATTTT. Amino acids: CASGLDRSTDTQYF.